The source of this T cell receptor beta chain is a study of blood T cell repertoires in COVID-19. As for the study in general: Sites in the United States, Italy and Spain provided acute and convalescent COVID-19 samples. Sample material is recorded as cDNA or gDNA derived from T cells, B-cell-depleted T cells, or PBMCs.

Per the authors' pipeline: Amplified reference gene primers provided the basis for estimating nucleated cell counts. Clones were read by immunoSEQ multiplex PCR, and TCRdb kept only the in-frame ones, dropping some. V and J calls and clone size are those listed in that table; D and trimming were worked out from the DNA. The sample gives tens of thousands of clones, roughly 86% of which show up once; approximately 0.8% is in the top ten. Germline lookup yields CDR1 SGHAT and CDR2 FQDESV (reference sequence). V lost 0 bases and J 3 bases, leaving 3 bases between the germline ends. The CDR3 has 12 residues.

The gene calls are TRBV11-1 and TRBJ2-7; D is uncertain. The clonotype comes from a woman in her seventies with acute or convalescent COVID-19. Sequences were obtained from peripheral blood. The CDR3 reads CASSLARYEQYF. The CDR3 DNA sequence: TGTGCCAGCAGCTTAGCGCGCTACGAGCAGTACTTC.